A selection of T cell receptor beta chains follows, all from one sample in a study of cytomegalovirus exposure and HLA in healthy donors. Sequencing was performed with immunoSEQ multiplex PCR; in TCRdb, only in-frame clones are kept and a portion is missing. The sample includes about 96,000 clones, 60% to 75% of them seen just once. The sample comprised PBMCs. These receptors were obtained from a man in his sixties in good health and CMV-seronegative. Each CDR3 is given with its conserved first and last residue. A D gene is named only where the DNA matches it firmly. Not every row has a clone size; where given, it reads once, few, many or a size class.

J,length,D,V,size,DNA,CDR3
TRBJ1-6,15,.,TRBV16,.,TGTGCCAGCAGTCCAACATCGACTTATAATTCACCCCTCCACTTT,CASSPTSTYNSPLHF
TRBJ1-5,15,TRBD1,TRBV4-2,.,TGTGCCAGCAGCCAAGAGGGACAGGGGGCAGGTCTCCAGCATTTT,CASSQEGQGAGLQHF
TRBJ1-4,16,.,TRBV11-2,few,TGTGCCAGCAGCTTAAATAGGGGCAACCTTAATGAAAAACTGTTTTTT,CASSLNRGNLNEKLFF
TRBJ1-4,17,TRBD1,TRBV7-2,.,TGTGCCAGCAGCTTCCTCCCCCACGGGACAGGGGGCGCGAAACTGTTTTTT,CASSFLPHGTGGAKLFF
TRBJ1-3,16,.,TRBV5-4,.,TGTGCCAGCAGTTCTACCCATATGAGCTCTGGAAACACCATATATTTT,CASSSTHMSSGNTIYF
TRBJ2-7,14,TRBD2,TRBV9,few,TGTGCCAGCAGCCCTACCGGGACTAACTACGAGCAGTACTTC,CASSPTGTNYEQYF
TRBJ1-1,13,.,TRBV7-2,few,TGTGCCAGCAGCCTTAGCGGCCCCGCTGAAGCTTTCTTT,CASSLSGPAEAFF
TRBJ2-2,14,.,TRBV5-1,.,TGCGCCAGCAGCTTTTCGGGTAACACCGGGGAGCTGTTTTTT,CASSFSGNTGELFF
TRBJ1-2,14,.,TRBV28,.,TGTGCCAGCAGTGCAGGGGTTGGGAACTATGGCTACACCTTC,CASSAGVGNYGYTF
TRBJ2-7,14,.,TRBV5-6,.,TGTGCCAGCAGCCCGGGGTTAAGCTCCTACGAGCAGTACTTC,CASSPGLSSYEQYF
TRBJ1-5,14,.,TRBV28,few,TGTGCCACCGACAGAGTATATAGCAATCAGCCCCAGCATTTT,CATDRVYSNQPQHF
TRBJ1-1,14,TRBD1,TRBV19,few,TGTGCCAGTAGCCCTCGGACAGGGGTCACTGAAGCTTTCTTT,CASSPRTGVTEAFF
TRBJ2-3,16,.,TRBV7-3,.,TGTGCCAGCAGCTTAGGCCCGGCTAGCTCCACAGATACGCAGTATTTT,CASSLGPASSTDTQYF
TRBJ2-5,14,.,TRBV7-2,.,TGTGCCAGCAGCCCCCAGGCGTTGGGAGAGACCCAGTACTTC,CASSPQALGETQYF
TRBJ2-1,13,TRBD2,TRBV2,.,TGTGCCAGCGCGGGCGGGAGTTACAATGAGCAGTTCTTC,CASAGGSYNEQFF
TRBJ2-7,14,.,TRBV29-1,.,TGCAGCGTCTCCTCGGACACGGCATCGCACGAGCAGTACTTC,CSVSSDTASHEQYF
TRBJ1-1,17,.,TRBV11-3,.,TGTGCCAGCAGCTTAGTTGGTTGGGGCAGGGGCGACACTGAAGCTTTCTTT,CASSLVGWGRGDTEAFF
TRBJ1-4,15,TRBD1,TRBV7-2,.,TGTGCCAGCAGCTTAAGTGCCAGGGGGTATGAAAAACTGTTTTTT,CASSLSARGYEKLFF
TRBJ2-1,15,TRBD2,TRBV7-9,.,TGTGCCAGCAGCTTCGGACTAGCTGTCTACAATGAGCAGTTCTTC,CASSFGLAVYNEQFF
TRBJ2-1,15,TRBD2,TRBV5-4,.,TGTGCCAGCGCAATAGCGGGGAGCTCCTACAATGAGCAGTTCTTC,CASAIAGSSYNEQFF
TRBJ2-3,16,TRBD2,TRBV7-2,.,TGTGCCAGCAGCTTAGGACTAGCGAGACGCACAGATACGCAGTATTTT,CASSLGLARRTDTQYF
TRBJ2-1,14,TRBD2,TRBV19,.,TGTGCCAGTAGGGGCGGGAGGCGATACAATGAGCAGTTCTTC,CASRGGRRYNEQFF
TRBJ2-7,14,TRBD1,TRBV6-5,.,TGTGCCAGCAGTCTAGACAGGGCCACTCGCGAGCAGTACTTC,CASSLDRATREQYF
TRBJ2-7,13,TRBD1,TRBV19,.,TGTGCCACCAGACAGGGGGCTTCCTACGAGCAGTACTTC,CATRQGASYEQYF
TRBJ2-2,16,.,TRBV9,.,TGTGCCAGCAGCGCGGACAGCTTAGTGGACACCGGGGAGCTGTTTTTT,CASSADSLVDTGELFF
TRBJ1-1,17,.,TRBV28,.,TGTGCCAGCAGTTGGGCAGCCGCCCTCCCAGGGGACACTGAAGCTTTCTTT,CASSWAAALPGDTEAFF
TRBJ2-3,16,TRBD2,TRBV2,once,TGTGCCAGCAGTGCGGTTAGCGGGGGCCCCGGAGATACGCAGTATTTT,CASSAVSGGPGDTQYF
TRBJ1-3,15,.,TRBV5-1,.,TGCGCCAGCAGCTTGGAGGCAGGGGTAGGAAACACCATATATTTT,CASSLEAGVGNTIYF
TRBJ2-3,14,.,TRBV6-1,once,TGTGCCAGCAGTGAAGGCGGAGGGGTAGATACGCAGTATTTT,CASSEGGGVDTQYF
TRBJ2-7,16,TRBD2,TRBV23-1,medium-sized,TGCGCCAGCAGTCCGGCGGGGAGGGGCGACTCCTACGAGCAGTACTTC,CASSPAGRGDSYEQYF
TRBJ2-7,16,TRBD1,TRBV28,.,TGTGCCAGCAGTTTCCCCGGGACAGGGTCCTCCTACGAGCAGTACTTC,CASSFPGTGSSYEQYF
TRBJ1-1,15,TRBD1,TRBV6-5,.,TGTGCCAGCAGTTATGGGGGACAGTCATACACTGAAGCTTTCTTT,CASSYGGQSYTEAFF
TRBJ2-2,16,TRBD1,TRBV9,few,TGTGCCAGCAGCGCTAGACAGGGAGAGAACACCGGGGAGCTGTTTTTT,CASSARQGENTGELFF
TRBJ1-2,14,.,TRBV2,few,TGTGCCAGCAGTGAAATAGGGGCCAGCTATGGCTACACCTTC,CASSEIGASYGYTF
TRBJ2-1,16,.,TRBV7-2,.,TGTGCCAGCAGCTTAGTAGCAGGGTCTTACCCTTATGAGCAGTTCTTC,CASSLVAGSYPYEQFF
TRBJ1-1,16,TRBD1,TRBV4-2,.,TGTGCCAGCAGCCAGCAACAGGGACAGATGAACACTGAAGCTTTCTTT,CASSQQQGQMNTEAFF
TRBJ2-5,16,TRBD2,TRBV6-1,.,TGTGCCAGCAGTGGGGGCCGGCTAGCGGGAGCAGAGACCCAGTACTTC,CASSGGRLAGAETQYF
TRBJ2-3,15,.,TRBV2,.,TGTGCCAGCAGTCTAGGGAGCACTAGCACAGATACGCAGTATTTT,CASSLGSTSTDTQYF
TRBJ1-6,12,.,TRBV4-1,.,TGCGCCAGCAGTCCCTACGATTCACCCCTCCACTTT,CASSPYDSPLHF
TRBJ2-1,15,TRBD1,TRBV18,.,TGTGCCAGCTCAGTCCCGGGACAGGAAAGGAATGAGCAGTTCTTC,CASSVPGQERNEQFF
TRBJ2-3,15,.,TRBV4-2,.,TGTGCCAGCAGCGAGACAGGAACCGGGGCAGATACGCAGTATTTT,CASSETGTGADTQYF
TRBJ2-1,16,TRBD2,TRBV19,few,TGTGCCAGTAGTATCTCCGGGACTAGCGGGAGTAATGAGCAGTTCTTC,CASSISGTSGSNEQFF
TRBJ2-7,15,.,TRBV7-8,.,TGTGCCAGCAGCCCCAGACAGAATTTACGCTACGAGCAGTACTTC,CASSPRQNLRYEQYF
TRBJ1-5,15,.,TRBV5-5,.,TGTGCCAGCAGCTTGGAGGCAGGGCATGTTCAGCCCCAGCATTTT,CASSLEAGHVQPQHF
TRBJ1-2,15,TRBD1,TRBV5-6,few,TGTGCCAGCAGCTTGGGTTGGGGACAGGGGGATGGCTACACCTTC,CASSLGWGQGDGYTF
TRBJ2-1,12,.,TRBV28,few,TGTGCCAGCAGTTTACGAGTTATTGAGCAGTTCTTC,CASSLRVIEQFF
TRBJ2-2,14,TRBD1,TRBV29-1,.,TGCAGCGTTGGGTTGGACAGGGGGACCGGGGAGCTGTTTTTT,CSVGLDRGTGELFF
TRBJ2-5,12,TRBD2,TRBV29-1,.,TGCAGCGCCGTACGGGGAGGGGAGACCCAGTACTTC,CSAVRGGETQYF
TRBJ1-1,14,TRBD1,TRBV6-6,.,TGTGCCAGCCCAGCGGAGGGGGCAAACACTGAAGCTTTCTTT,CASPAEGANTEAFF
TRBJ2-3,16,TRBD2,TRBV5-1,.,TGCGCCAGCAGCTCCGAGAAGACAGCGGGGGACCATACGCAGTATTTT,CASSSEKTAGDHTQYF
TRBJ2-5,18,TRBD2,TRBV7-2,.,TGTGCCAGCAGCCCGGGCCGGCTAGCGGGGGGTTTTGGGGAGACCCAGTACTTC,CASSPGRLAGGFGETQYF
TRBJ1-1,15,.,TRBV5-1,.,TGCGCCAGCAGCTTACATGAGCGGCCCACCAATGAAGCTTTCTTT,CASSLHERPTNEAFF
TRBJ1-6,15,.,TRBV6-5,once,TGTGCCAGCAGTTATGCCGGGACATACGATTCACCCCTCCACTTT,CASSYAGTYDSPLHF